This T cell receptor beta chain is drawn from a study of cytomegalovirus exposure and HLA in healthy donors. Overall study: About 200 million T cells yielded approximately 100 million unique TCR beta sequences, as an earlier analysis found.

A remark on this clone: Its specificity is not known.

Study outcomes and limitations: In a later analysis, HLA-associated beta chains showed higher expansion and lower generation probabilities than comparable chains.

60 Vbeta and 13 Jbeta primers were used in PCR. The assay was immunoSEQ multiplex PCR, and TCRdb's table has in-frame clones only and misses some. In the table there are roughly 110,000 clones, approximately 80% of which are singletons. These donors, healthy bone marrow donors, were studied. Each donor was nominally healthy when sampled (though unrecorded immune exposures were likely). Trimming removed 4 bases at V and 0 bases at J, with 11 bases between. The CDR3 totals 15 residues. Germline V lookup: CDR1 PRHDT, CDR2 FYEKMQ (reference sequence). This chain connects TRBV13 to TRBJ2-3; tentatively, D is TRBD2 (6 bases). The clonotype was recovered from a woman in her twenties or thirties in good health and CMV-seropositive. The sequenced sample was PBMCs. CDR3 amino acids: CASSSLAGSTDTQYF. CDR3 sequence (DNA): TGTGCCAGCAGCTCACTCGCGGGGAGCACAGATACGCAGTATTTT.